These T cell receptor beta chains were read from a single sample in a study of CD8+CD57+ T cells in acquired aplastic anemia. TCRdb independently ran MiXCR on the reads; one entry per CDR3 protein. The table lists about 200,000 distinct CDR3 sequences, roughly two thirds of them singletons, with about 60% in the top ten. Sample: sorted CD4+, CD8+, or CD8+CD57+ T cells (not recorded which) from PBMCs. These receptors all come from a human donor with aplastic anemia. CDR3s include the opening cysteine and the closing phenylalanine or tryptophan. D genes are given only for firm matches. Clone sizes are given selectively: once, few, many, or a class where the clone is expanded.

TRBJ1-2,.,TRBV20-1,.,TGCAGTGCTATGTTAAGGGATAACTATGGCTACACCTTC,CSAMLRDNYGYTF
TRBJ2-2,.,TRBV20-1,TRBD2,TGCAGTGCTAGGTCACTAGCGGGAGAAGGGACCGGGGAGCTGTTTTTT,CSARSLAGEGTGELFF
TRBJ2-7,.,TRBV5-1,TRBD2,TGCGCCAGCAGCGCACTAGCGGGAGGGCCCTACGAGCAGTACTTC,CASSALAGGPYEQYF
TRBJ2-5,.,TRBV20-1,.,TGCAGTGTCAACGGGGATACAGAGACCCAGTACTTC,CSVNGDTETQYF
TRBJ2-7,few,TRBV5-1,TRBD2,TGCGCCAGCAGCCAGACGGGGGGGCACGAGCAGTACTTC,CASSQTGGHEQYF
TRBJ1-2,.,TRBV5-1,.,TGCGCCAGCAGCTTGGAACAGGGAAACTATGGCTACACCTTC,CASSLEQGNYGYTF
TRBJ2-7,.,TRBV6-2/TRBV6-3,.,TGTGCCAGCAGTTACGCGGGGAGCTACGAGCAGTACTTC,CASSYAGSYEQYF
TRBJ1-1,few,TRBV19,.,TGTGCCAGTAGTTCTGGGATTATCACTGAAGCTTTCTTT,CASSSGIITEAFF
TRBJ1-4,.,TRBV6-5,.,TGTGCCAGCAGTTACTCGAATAGTGAAGGAAAACTGTTTTTT,CASSYSNSEGKLFF
TRBJ1-2,.,TRBV7-2,.,TGTGCCAGCAGCTTAGGGGCGTCAAGAGACTATGGCTACACCTTC,CASSLGASRDYGYTF
TRBJ1-5,many,TRBV2,.,TGTGCCAGCAGTGAGGGTAGGGAGGGAGATCAGCCCCAGCATTTT,CASSEGREGDQPQHF
TRBJ2-5,.,TRBV2,.,TGTGCCAGCCCGGGGGCTGTGCAAGAGACCCAGTACTTC,CASPGAVQETQYF
TRBJ1-5,.,TRBV19,.,TGTGCCAGTAGTACCTCTGGCATTAATCAGCCCCAGCATTTT,CASSTSGINQPQHF
TRBJ2-7,.,TRBV5-1,.,TGCGCCAGCAGCAAACTCCCACAGAAGAACGCCTACGAGCAGTACTTC,CASSKLPQKNAYEQYF
TRBJ1-5,.,TRBV24-1,.,TGTGCCACCAGTAGGGCAGCCTACAATCAGCCCCAGCATTTT,CATSRAAYNQPQHF
TRBJ2-1,.,TRBV7-2,.,TGTGCCAGCATAACTATGGGCGACAATGAGCAGTTCTTC,CASITMGDNEQFF
TRBJ2-5,.,TRBV5-1,TRBD2,TGCGCCAGCAGCGGCGGAGGGCTAGCGGGGAGGGGAGAGACCCAGTACTTC,CASSGGGLAGRGETQYF
TRBJ2-7,.,TRBV5-1,.,TGCGCCAGCAGCTTGCGGAAACAGGGATCCTACGAGCAGTACTTC,CASSLRKQGSYEQYF
TRBJ2-3,.,TRBV20-1,.,TGCAGTGCTCTCCAGGGGACAGATACGCAGTATTTT,CSALQGTDTQYF
TRBJ1-1,.,TRBV10-1,.,TGCGCCAGCAGTGTGATTGTAGACACTGAAGCTTTCTTT,CASSVIVDTEAFF
TRBJ2-2,.,TRBV19,.,TGTGCCAGTACCACGGATTATTGGGGAAACACCGGGGAGCTGTTTTTT,CASTTDYWGNTGELFF
TRBJ1-2,once,TRBV12-3/TRBV12-4,TRBD1,TGTGCCAGCAGGGGGGACAGGGACTATGGCTACACCTTC,CASRGDRDYGYTF
TRBJ2-3,.,TRBV12-5,.,TGTGCTAGTGGCCCAAGCACAGATACGCAGTATTTT,CASGPSTDTQYF
TRBJ2-1,.,TRBV29-1,TRBD2,TGCAGCGTCCTACTGGGACTACCCCCGCAGTTCTTC,CSVLLGLPPQFF
TRBJ1-5,.,TRBV10-3,.,TGTGCCATCAGTGACACTAGATCGGGTCAGCCCCAGCATTTT,CAISDTRSGQPQHF
TRBJ1-2,.,TRBV5-6,.,TGTGCCAGCAGCTTGGGGGGGACAATAGATGGCTACACCTTC,CASSLGGTIDGYTF
TRBJ1-2,few,TRBV19,.,TGTGCCAGTAGTATAGGGGGCGCTGGCTACACCTTC,CASSIGGAGYTF
TRBJ2-7,few,TRBV5-5,.,TGTGCCAGCAGTTCTTGGACCGAATCCTACGAGCAGTACTTC,CASSSWTESYEQYF
TRBJ1-2,.,TRBV7-9,.,TGTGCCAGCAGCTTGGGGATTTCGTCTTCTAACTATGGCTACACCTTC,CASSLGISSSNYGYTF
TRBJ2-1,few,TRBV2,.,TGTGCCAGCAGTGAAGGTCGCACAGGGTCCTACAATGAGCAGTTCTTC,CASSEGRTGSYNEQFF
TRBJ2-5,few,TRBV24-1,.,TGTGCCACCAGTTTGGCGATCGGAGAGACCCAGTACTTC,CATSLAIGETQYF
TRBJ2-1,.,TRBV27,.,TGTGCCAGCAGTCTGAGCAATGAGCAGTTCTTC,CASSLSNEQFF
TRBJ2-7,.,TRBV4-1,.,TGCGCCAGCAGCCAAGATCCGGGGCTCGGCTCCTACGAGCAGTACTTC,CASSQDPGLGSYEQYF
TRBJ2-1,.,TRBV24-1,.,TGTGCCACCAGTGATTTGGGGAAGGAGCAGTTCTTC,CATSDLGKEQFF
TRBJ1-6,few,TRBV15,.,TGTGCCACCAGCAGAGGGTTGTCCTATAATTCACCCCTCCACTTT,CATSRGLSYNSPLHF
TRBJ2-3,.,TRBV5-1,TRBD1,TGTGCCAGCAGCTTGTGGGACAGGGACACAGATACGCAGTATTTT,CASSLWDRDTDTQYF
TRBJ2-7,.,TRBV29-1,.,TGCAGCGCTCTGGATGGGACCCTGACAACCTACGAGCAGTACTTC,CSALDGTLTTYEQYF
TRBJ1-2,.,TRBV20-1,.,TGCAGTGCTAGAGATTTAGGAGGCTATGGCTACACCTTC,CSARDLGGYGYTF
TRBJ1-6,.,TRBV19,.,TGTGCCAGTAGTTCACTCGCCGGGGGGGCAAAGGGCTCACCCCTCCACTTT,CASSSLAGGAKGSPLHF
TRBJ2-7,once,TRBV12-3/TRBV12-4,TRBD2,TGTGCCAGCAGTCTTAGCGGGAGTTTTGCTTTCGAGCAGTACTTC,CASSLSGSFAFEQYF
TRBJ1-3,.,TRBV9,.,TGTGCCAGCAACCCCGGCAGGGCCGGAAACACCATATATTTT,CASNPGRAGNTIYF
TRBJ2-7,.,TRBV20-1,.,TGCAGTGCTAGGAGGGAGTCCACCTACGAGCAGTACTTC,CSARRESTYEQYF
TRBJ2-1,.,TRBV20-1,.,TGCAGTGCTTTCCGGAGAGTAATGGAGCAGTTCTTC,CSAFRRVMEQFF
TRBJ1-6,.,TRBV2,.,TGTGCCAGCAGCGACGAGGAGGGGGGGGAATATTCACCCCTCCACTTT,CASSDEEGGEYSPLHF
TRBJ1-1,.,TRBV7-2,.,TGTGCCTGGAGGACAGCTATGAACACTGAAGCTTTCTTT,CAWRTAMNTEAFF
TRBJ2-2,.,TRBV7-6,.,TGTGCCAGCAGCTTAGGGCCCACCGGCACCGGGGAGCTGTTTTTT,CASSLGPTGTGELFF
TRBJ1-1,.,TRBV7-9,.,TGTGCCACCCTACGGGGCACTGAAGCTTTCTTT,CATLRGTEAFF
TRBJ1-4,once,TRBV25-1,.,TGTGCCACCGAGGAAAGGGATCAAAAACTGTTTTTT,CATEERDQKLFF
TRBJ2-3,.,TRBV19,TRBD1,TGTGCCAGTAGCTGGGACAGGGGAACAGATACGCAGTATTTT,CASSWDRGTDTQYF
TRBJ2-5,.,TRBV11-2,TRBD1,TGTGCCAGCAGCCTCAACAGGGGGGAGACCCAGTACTTC,CASSLNRGETQYF
TRBJ1-1,.,TRBV5-8,.,TGTGCCAGCAGCTCGGGACTAGCTTTCTTT,CASSSGLAFF
TRBJ2-1,once,TRBV20-1,.,TGCAGTGCTGCAGACAGCATTTTTAGGGTCGATGAGCAGTTCTTC,CSAADSIFRVDEQFF
TRBJ1-1,.,TRBV29-1,TRBD1,TGCAGCACAACCTCGGACAGGACGTCGATGAACACTGAAGCTTTCTTT,CSTTSDRTSMNTEAFF
TRBJ1-3,few,TRBV5-1,.,TGCGCCAGCAGCTTGGGAGGGCCCAGGGGAAACACCATATATTTT,CASSLGGPRGNTIYF
TRBJ2-7,many,TRBV10-3,TRBD1,TGTGCCATCAGTCTTCACCGGGACAGAGGCTACGAGCAGTACTTC,CAISLHRDRGYEQYF
TRBJ2-3,.,TRBV15,TRBD2,TGTGCCACCAGCAGGGGAGGGGATCTCACAGATACGCAGTATTTT,CATSRGGDLTDTQYF